This entry lists 29 T cell receptor beta chains sequenced from one sample in a study of STAT5B mutations in CD4+ large granular lymphocyte leukemia. Assay used: immunoSEQ multiplex PCR; TCRdb lists only in-frame clones, some missing. The sample lists around 28,000 clones, roughly 74% occurring once. The sequencing sample was made of CD4+ T cells from blood buffy coats. The receptors come from a human donor in good health.

This clone was observed once. This chain connects TRBV10-3 to TRBJ1-5; 8 nucleotides agree with TRBD1. The J segment lost 9 bases and the V segment lost 9 bases, leaving 10 bases of the junction unmatched. The length of the CDR3 is 13 residues. Germline V CDR1 and CDR2: ENHRY, SYGVKD. This chain's CDR3 is CAISDRGQPPQHF. The CDR3 region has the DNA TGTGCCATATCCGACAGGGGCCAGCCGCCCCAGCATTTT.

This clone was observed a handful of times. V usage is TRBV9 and J usage is TRBJ2-1; D remains ambiguous. The CDR3 is made up of 13 amino acids. CDR1 and CDR2 from the germline V gene are SGDLS and YYNGEE. V gave up 1 base and J gave up 12 bases, with 14 bases separating them. The CDR3 protein is CASSVPSSKGQFF. The CDR3 coding sequence is TGTGCCAGCAGCGTACCTAGTTCTAAAGGGCAGTTCTTC.

This chain uses TRBV20-1 with TRBJ2-1; D possibly uses TRBD1 or TRBD2 (5 bases each). The CDR3 totals 11 residues. The germline gives CDR1 DFQATT, CDR2 SNEGSKA (reference sequence). The CDR3 nucleotides are TGCAGGGGGGATGGTCAAGGTGAGCAGTTCTTC. Translating gives CRGDGQGEQFF.

The chain employs TRBV28 and TRBJ2-4; tentatively, D is TRBD2 (5 bases). The CDR3 consists of 14 residues. Per the germline V gene, CDR1 is MDHEN and CDR2 is SYDVKM. Trimming took 2 bases from V and 6 from J, leaving 11 bases between them. This CDR3 reads CASSLGGFRNIQYF. DNA of the CDR3: TGTGCCAGCAGTTTAGGAGGTTTCAGAAACATTCAGTACTTC.

The J gene is TRBJ1-2, the V gene TRBV19; the match to TRBD1 covers 7 bases. This CDR3 is built from 14 residues. Germline V gene data show CDR1 as LNHDA and CDR2 as SQIVND (reference sequence). The junction had 3 bases not matched to a gene; V was cut back by 3 bases and J by 2 bases. The CDR3 reads CASSMGDRNYGYTF. DNA for the CDR3: TGTGCCAGTAGTATGGGGGACAGAAACTATGGCTACACCTTC. The full variable domain, in which reference TRBV19 and TRBJ1-2 provide the parts outside the CDR3, is DGGITQSPKYLFRKEGQNVTLSCEQNLNHDAMYWYRQDPGQGLRLIYYSQIVNDFQKGDIAEGYSVSREKKESFPLTVTSAQKNPTAFYLCASSMGDRNYGYTFGSGTRLTVV.

This clone was found once. The V and J genes are TRBV11-1 and TRBJ1-2; 7 positions agree with TRBD1. Germline trimming cut 5 bases from V and 5 bases from J; bases unmatched to any gene: 8. Per the germline V gene, CDR1 is SGHAT and CDR2 is FQDESV (reference sequence). This CDR3 is 14 amino acids long. CDR3 in amino acids: CASSRSGQSYGYTF. CDR3 coding DNA: TGTGCCAGCAGCCGTTCGGGACAGAGTTATGGCTACACCTTC.

The V call is TRBV19, the J call TRBJ1-5, with D maybe TRBD1 (6 bases). This CDR3 region has 15 residues. Per the germline V gene, CDR1 is LNHDA and CDR2 is SQIVND (reference sequence). The ends were cut back, 3 bases at V and 1 base at J, with 10 bases in the middle. The CDR3 DNA sequence: TGTGCCAGTAGTATGTGGAGGGGGAGCAATCAGCCCCAGCATTTT. This gives the protein CASSMWRGSNQPQHF. The entire variable domain, with the rest obtained from reference TRBV19 and TRBJ1-5, is as follows: DGGITQSPKYLFRKEGQNVTLSCEQNLNHDAMYWYRQDPGQGLRLIYYSQIVNDFQKGDIAEGYSVSREKKESFPLTVTSAQKNPTAFYLCASSMWRGSNQPQHFGDGTRLSIL.

J is TRBJ2-1 and V is TRBV5-5; D unresolved. V lost 1 base, J lost 9 bases, and 17 bases lay in between. The CDR3 runs to 15 residues. In germline, CDR1 is SGHKS, CDR2 YYEKEE (reference sequence). Written as DNA, the CDR3 is TGTGCCAGCAGCTTGAGGCAGGAGCTACAAGGTGAGCAGTTCTTC. Its translation: CASSLRQELQGEQFF.

This chain links TRBV7-2 with TRBJ2-1, with 11 bases aligning to TRBD1. The length of the CDR3 is 15 residues. The germline V gene encodes CDR1 SGHTA and CDR2 FQGNSA. V lost 6 bases to trimming and J lost 7 bases; unmatched junction nucleotides: 8. The DNA for the CDR3 is TGTGCCAGCAGACTGGACAGGGGGCCAGGAAATGAGCAGTTCTTC. This encodes CASRLDRGPGNEQFF.

This clone is labeled as large. This sequence joins TRBV6-6 and TRBJ1-1; D is undetermined. Germline V CDR1 and CDR2: MNHNY, SVGAGI (reference sequence). This CDR3 is 14 amino acids long. V lost 4 bases and J lost 0, with 9 bases in between. The CDR3 sequence: CASSSERMNTEAFF. Here the CDR3 DNA reads TGTGCCAGCAGTTCCGAGAGGATGAACACTGAAGCTTTCTTT.

In its sample, this clone was seen once. This chain connects TRBV29-1 to TRBJ1-2; D is undetermined. Trimming removed 4 bases from V and 3 bases from J, with 12 bases in between. Germline V lookup: CDR1 SQVTM, CDR2 ANQGSEA. This CDR3 is 13 amino acids long. The CDR3 region has the DNA TGCAGCGTTGTCCCACGGAATCACTATGGCTACACCTTC. Its translation: CSVVPRNHYGYTF.

The CDR3 region is CASSLAGQAQETQYF. The CDR3 DNA reads TGTGCCAGCAGCTTAGCCGGACAGGCCCAAGAGACCCAGTACTTC. The chain recombines TRBV7-2 with TRBJ2-5; 7 bases are shared with TRBD1. The CDR3 extends over 15 amino acids. V shed 0 bases, J shed 1 base, and the junction held 2 bases outside the gene matches. Per the germline V gene, CDR1 is SGHTA and CDR2 is FQGNSA.

This clone was seen a few times. This rearrangement joins TRBV29-1 to TRBJ2-2; D not certain. The germline V and J ends were trimmed by 4 bases and 3 bases, with 3 bases remaining between them. The germline CDR1 and CDR2 sequences are SQVTM and ANQGSEA. CDR3 length equals 11 residues. CDR3 in amino acids: CSVAHTGELFF. Here the CDR3 DNA reads TGCAGCGTTGCTCACACCGGGGAGCTGTTTTTT.

This chain links TRBV5-1 with TRBJ2-3; 10 nucleotides align to TRBD2. Per the germline V gene, CDR1 is SGHRS and CDR2 is YFSETQ. The CDR3 sequence is 15 residues long. J lost 4 bases, V lost 4 bases, and 6 bases had no gene match. CDR3 DNA sequence: TGCGCCAGCAGCGCCTCTAGCGGGAGTTCAGATACGCAGTATTTT. Translation gives CASSASSGSSDTQYF.

The chain joins TRBV6-5 to TRBJ2-7; D uncertain. CDR1 is MNHEY and CDR2 is SVGAGI in the germline V gene. With 6 bases removed from V and 0 bases from J, the gap between germline ends came to 12 bases. This CDR3 region has 14 residues. CDR3 sequence (DNA): TGTGCCAGCAGCAAGAGTAGATTCTCCTACGAGCAGTACTTC. Protein sequence: CASSKSRFSYEQYF.

V usage is TRBV11-1 and J usage is TRBJ1-5; no clear D gene. The CDR3 is made up of 13 amino acids. Germline V CDR1 and CDR2: SGHAT, FQDESV (reference sequence). Trimming left V 1 base short and J 7 bases short, with 8 bases between. CDR3 in amino acids: CASSLEGGQPQHF. As DNA, the CDR3 is TGTGCCAGCAGCTTAGAGGGAGGGCAGCCCCAGCATTTT.

J is TRBJ1-4 and V is TRBV18; maybe TRBD1 (5 bases). CDR1 and CDR2 from the germline V gene are KGHSH and LQKENI. CDR3 length: 18 amino acids. V lost 4 bases and J lost 2, with 20 bases in between. In nucleotides, the CDR3 is TGTGCCAGCTCACGAAAAACGATTGATGAGGGGACTAATGAAAAACTGTTTTTT. This codes for CASSRKTIDEGTNEKLFF.

The chain joins TRBV18 to TRBJ2-3; D not certain. Trimming took off 3 bases at V and 2 bases at J, with 9 bases between the two ends. The germline gives CDR1 KGHSH, CDR2 LQKENI. The CDR3 runs 14 residues. This CDR3 is CASSPQFNTDTQYF. The CDR3 DNA reads TGTGCCAGCTCACCGCAATTTAACACAGATACGCAGTATTTT.

The chain uses TRBV15 and TRBJ1-4; tentative D call: TRBD1 (5 bases). CDR1 is LNHNV, CDR2 YYDKDF, per germline (reference sequence). V lost 5 bases to trimming and J lost 4 bases, with 14 bases between them. The length of the CDR3 is 15 residues. CDR3 in DNA: TGTGCCACCAGCCAGGGAGGGGCGAATAATGAAAAACTGTTTTTT. Translating it yields CATSQGGANNEKLFF.

This clone occurred a few times. The CDR3: CATSRPTNEKLFF. CDR3 nucleotides: TGTGCCACCAGTCGCCCAACTAATGAAAAACTGTTTTTT. This chain links TRBV15 with TRBJ1-4; no definite D call. V was shortened by 6 bases and J by 0 bases, with 5 bases between the two germline ends. The germline V gene has CDR1 LNHNV and CDR2 YYDKDF (reference sequence). There are 13 residues in the CDR3.

This clone appeared once. The rearrangement links TRBV5-8 to TRBJ2-2; 9 positions match TRBD2. CDR3 length: 15 residues. Germline lookup yields CDR1 SGHTS and CDR2 YDEGEE. V gave up 2 bases and J gave up 1 base; unmatched junction bases: 0. DNA for the CDR3: TGTGCCAGCAGCTTAGCGGGAGGGAACACCGGGGAGCTGTTTTTT. Amino acids: CASSLAGGNTGELFF.

This chain uses TRBV7-2 with TRBJ2-5; D is ambiguous. Trimming removed 5 bases from V and 6 bases from J, with 28 bases in between. The CDR3 is 18 amino acids. CDR1 SGHTA and CDR2 FQGNSA come from the germline V gene. CDR3: CASSRKAAELSSPQTQYF. The CDR3 region has the DNA TGTGCCAGCAGCCGCAAGGCCGCGGAATTATCTTCCCCGCAGACCCAGTACTTC.

The V gene is TRBV5-6, the J gene TRBJ2-1, with a possible D match to TRBD1 (6 bases). Trimming left V 0 bases short and J 0 bases short, with 7 bases between. CDR1 SGHDT and CDR2 YYEEEE come from the germline V gene. There are 15 residues in the CDR3. This CDR3 reads CASSLARGSYNEQFF. The CDR3 DNA reads TGTGCCAGCAGCTTGGCCAGGGGCTCCTACAATGAGCAGTTCTTC. Together with reference TRBV5-6 and TRBJ2-1, the CDR3 gives the full variable domain: DAGVTQSPTHLIKTRGQQVTLRCSPKSGHDTVSWYQQALGQGPQFIFQYYEEEERQRGNFPDRFSGHQFPNYSSELNVNALLLGDSALYLCASSLARGSYNEQFFGPGTRLTVL.

The genes are TRBV6-6 and TRBJ2-3; D is unresolved. The CDR3 is made up of 14 amino acids. Germline assignment: CDR1 MNHNY and CDR2 SVGAGI (reference sequence). Trimming removed 0 bases at V and 2 bases at J, with 6 bases between. CDR3 sequence reads: CASSYSKNTDTQYF. The CDR3 coding sequence is TGTGCCAGCAGTTACTCCAAAAACACAGATACGCAGTATTTT.

This chain connects TRBV6-6 to TRBJ2-3, with 7 positions matching TRBD2. Trimming took 7 bases from V and 0 from J; bases not matched to a gene: 1. CDR3 size: 13 residues. Germline CDR1 and CDR2: MNHNY and SVGAGI (reference sequence). The chain's CDR3 is CASKRGSTDTQYF. DNA of the CDR3: TGTGCCAGCAAGCGGGGCAGCACAGATACGCAGTATTTT.

This clone was detected only a few times. The genes are TRBV5-6 and TRBJ1-3; no clear D. The length of the CDR3 is 14 residues. From germline, CDR1 is SGHDT and CDR2 YYEEEE. Trimming left V 4 bases short and J 2 bases short, with 10 bases between. CDR3 DNA sequence: TGTGCCAGCAGCGAGCTACGGGCTGGAAACACCATATATTTT. Translation: CASSELRAGNTIYF.

This clone has more than one count but fewer than ten. The J gene is TRBJ1-2, the V gene TRBV6-1, with TRBD1 matching 9 bases. V shed 7 bases, J shed 3 bases, and the junction held 6 bases outside the gene matches. Per the germline V gene, CDR1 is MNHNS and CDR2 is SASEGT. This CDR3 contains 14 residues. This CDR3 is CASTNRGRDYGYTF. CDR3 DNA: TGTGCCAGCACCAACAGGGGGCGGGACTATGGCTACACCTTC.

This clone was seen only a few times. The chain recombines TRBV4-2 with TRBJ1-1, with D tentatively TRBD1 (5 bases). CDR1 and CDR2 from the germline V gene are LGHNA and YNFKEQ. Trimming stripped 0 bases from V and 5 bases from J, with 16 bases between. CDR3 length: 16 residues. The CDR3 DNA reads as TGTGCCAGCAGCCAAGATCTTGGAGGGGTGGGTACTGAAGCTTTCTTT. Amino acid sequence: CASSQDLGGVGTEAFF.

There are a few counts of this clone. The chain recombines TRBV19 with TRBJ2-2; a possible D gene is TRBD1 (6 bases). Germline CDR1 and CDR2: LNHDA and SQIVND (reference sequence). The CDR3 is 16 residues long. Trimming pared 3 bases from V and 4 bases from J, leaving 15 bases between. The CDR3 DNA reads TGTGCCAGTAGTATGCCCAGACAGGTCGTCACCGGGGAGCTGTTTTTT. Its protein product is CASSMPRQVVTGELFF.